The 9 T cell receptor beta chains presented below share a single source sample, sequenced in a study of shared clonotypes between healthy human individuals. Generated by immunoSEQ multiplex PCR, the TCRdb table keeps only in-frame clones and is missing some. The data contain roughly 1,000,000 clones, approximately 80% of them singletons. The specimen was memory CD4+ T cells from PBMCs. This sample's subset: CD45RA-negative fraction. Receptor source: a man aged 18 to 30 in good health. Some clones in this sample may be carry-over from other donors' samples.

This clone was seen a handful of times. The V call is TRBV4-1, the J call TRBJ2-3; TRBD2 aligns across 10 bases. The CDR3 length is 17 residues. J lost 5 bases, V lost 0 bases, and 8 bases had no gene match. The germline V gene encodes CDR1 MGHRA and CDR2 YSYEKL. The CDR3 loop reads CASSQESSGRVGDTQYF. The CDR3 DNA follows: TGCGCCAGCAGCCAAGAGTCCAGCGGGAGGGTCGGAGATACGCAGTATTTT.

Points on this clone: This same CDR3 is encoded by further DNA sequences in the sample. The chain employs TRBV5-1 and TRBJ2-3, with D tentatively TRBD2 (5 bases). The CDR3 extends over 14 amino acids. V was shortened by 0 bases and J by 4 bases, with 9 bases between the two germline ends. Germline V gene data show CDR1 as SGHRS and CDR2 as YFSETQ. In nucleotides, the CDR3 is TGCGCCAGCAGCTTGGGTCAGAGGGCAGATACGCAGTATTTT. Translated, it gives CASSLGQRADTQYF.

This clone has only a few counts. The chain links TRBV6-1 to TRBJ1-1; D gene ambiguous. The V end lost 1 base, the J end lost 11 bases, and 14 bases lay between the germline ends. Looked up from germline, CDR1 is MNHNS and CDR2 is SASEGT. The CDR3 covers 13 residues. CDR3 DNA: TGTGCCAGCAGTGAAGGTTTCGGAACTTTGGCTTTCTTT. Translated, it gives CASSEGFGTLAFF.

This clone occurred once. The chain joins TRBV27 to TRBJ2-3, with 13 positions matching TRBD2. The CDR3 loop spans 16 amino acids. Trimming removed 4 bases from V and 3 bases from J; junction bases left unmatched: 4. Per germline, CDR1 MNHEY and CDR2 SMNVEV (reference sequence). The CDR3, as DNA: TGTGCCAGCAGTTCCCGGACTAGCGGGAGAACAGATACGCAGTATTTT. Translation gives CASSSRTSGRTDTQYF.

V and J are TRBV28 and TRBJ2-2; D is perhaps TRBD2 (6 bases). CDR3 length: 15 residues. V was cut by 5 bases and J by 1 base, with 11 bases left in between. The germline V gene encodes CDR1 MDHEN and CDR2 SYDVKM. This chain's CDR3 is CASSHVGGNTGELFF. The CDR3 nucleotides read TGTGCCAGCAGTCACGTGGGGGGGAACACCGGGGAGCTGTTTTTT.

As for this clone: The same CDR3 is also encoded by other DNA sequences in this sample. The J gene is TRBJ2-6, the V gene TRBV5-1; no definite D call. The CDR3 covers 14 residues. Trimming pared 4 bases from V and 1 base from J, leaving 6 bases between. In germline, CDR1 is SGHRS, CDR2 YFSETQ. CDR3 protein: CASSPVSGANVLTF. DNA for the CDR3: TGCGCCAGCAGCCCGGTTTCTGGGGCCAACGTCCTGACTTTC.

The J gene is TRBJ2-1, the V gene TRBV28; the match to TRBD2 covers 10 bases. V dropped 6 bases and J dropped 10; count of bases not matched to a gene: 15. This CDR3 has 16 amino acids. CDR1 is MDHEN, CDR2 SYDVKM, per germline. DNA for the CDR3: TGTGCCAGCAGCCCTGGGGGTAGGACTAGCGGTTCCGAGCAGTTCTTC. Protein sequence: CASSPGGRTSGSEQFF.

This chain uses TRBV6-1 with TRBJ2-7, with 11 bases matching TRBD2. This CDR3 spans 14 amino acids. V shed 7 bases, J shed 6 bases, and the junction held 8 bases outside the gene matches. CDR1 is MNHNS, CDR2 SASEGT, per germline. CDR3 sequence reads: CASTPNGLAGEQYF. The CDR3 coding sequence is TGTGCCAGCACTCCCAACGGACTAGCGGGCGAGCAGTACTTC.

This sequence joins TRBV7-3 and TRBJ2-5; TRBD1 matches 9 bases. The CDR3 is 14 amino acids. V shed 4 bases, J shed 5 bases, and the junction held 5 bases outside the gene matches. CDR1 and CDR2 from the germline V gene are SGHTA and FQGTGA. CDR3 coding DNA: TGTGCCAGCAGCTCGGGACAGGGCCTGGAGACCCAGTACTTC. Translated, it gives CASSSGQGLETQYF.